This T cell receptor beta chain was found in a study of cytomegalovirus exposure and HLA in healthy donors (dated by TCRdb to about 2017). Concerning the study at large: In an earlier analysis of some 610 of the donors, 250 to 300 Gb of sequence data and about 110 million unique TCR beta sequences from about 179 million T cells were reported. An early release covering roughly 640 HLA-typed donors comprised 300 to 350 gigabases of sequencing data and approximately 85 million unique TCR sequences. The genetic ancestry cluster associated with self-reported Caucasian donors included 80% to 90% of the 398 genotyped donors. The study was designed to test whether signatures of past pathogen exposure could be identified by cataloging public T cell receptors. The study profiled the T cell repertoires of hundreds of subjects by immunosequencing and related them to cytomegalovirus serostatus. Besides the first cohort of more than 650 subjects, a separate validation cohort made up of roughly 120 different subjects was used. To predict cytomegalovirus infection status, the study brought together high-throughput TCR immunosequencing, statistical association of individual TCRs with disease status, and machine learning. In a later analysis, previously published TCR beta repertoires from several hundred donors were re-analyzed and high-resolution HLA genotyping was added so that TCR occurrence patterns could be studied. Rather than using new phenotypic data, the later analysis identified candidate immune exposures from TCR beta sequences and from how often those sequences occurred across donors. To decide whether each TCR beta V gene segment behaved as functional or pseudogenic, an earlier analysis of some 600 of the donors relied on high-throughput TCR beta sequencing. Donor age, sex, ethnicity and CMV serostatus were compiled alongside the repertoire data. In a later genetic analysis, genome-wide SNP genotypes for 398 of the 666 donors were used, and that subset was treated as a discovery cohort. Every discovery cohort repertoire had been produced on one sequencing platform. Class I and class II HLA loci were covered by the typing at four-digit resolution. The number of donors typed differed by locus, with roughly 620-630 for A, B, C, DRB1 and DQB1, 522 for DQA1, 600 to 610 for DPA1, and over 400 for DPB1. Because of strong linkage in the cohort, a handful of DR-DQ haplotypes were treated as single units for association and clustering. Among a few hundred genotyped donors of the cohort, an average of around 240,000 unique TCR beta nucleotide sequences were sequenced per donor, roughly 18% of them non-productive.

The receptor library was made with the immunoSEQ multiplex PCR assay. For the multiplex PCR, a mixture combining 60 forward primers for TCR Vbeta segments and 13 reverse primers for TCR Jbeta segments was used. A multiplex PCR assay on genomic DNA amplified the CDR3 region of rearranged TCR beta genes. The Illumina HiSeq System was used to sequence the amplified TCR beta libraries as 87-base-pair reads. Concerning the study's data processing: In a later analysis, roughly 80 million unique TCR beta chains were counted across the approximately 640 repertoires, and about 9.9 million of these chains were shared by at least two donors. To remove PCR and sequencing errors, raw reads were error-corrected and collapsed into unique sequences using a nearest-neighbor algorithm that merged closely related sequences. CDR3 sequences were aligned to IMGT reference sequences to assign V, D and J gene segments. For a sequence to be retained, a match of at least six nucleotides to both a V gene segment and a J gene segment was required. A rearrangement counted as productive if the CDR3 had no stop codons and remained in frame with V and J, and every other rearrangement counted as non-productive. Following IMGT convention, CDR3 was defined as the stretch from the second conserved V-encoded cysteine to the conserved J-encoded phenylalanine. In an earlier analysis of more than 550 of the donors, sequences lacking an unambiguous match to a single V gene segment were excluded. An earlier analysis of 500 to 600 of the donors classified V segments as functional when productive rearrangements were above 56.7% and as segregating when the standard deviation between donors was above 5%. A statistical classification framework was built to diagnose cytomegalovirus status from the catalog of TCR beta chain sequences. In a later analysis, V and J genes were assigned by comparing TCR nucleotide sequences against IMGT/GENE-DB human TR gene sequences. Using the TCRdist pipeline, a later analysis assigned CDR3 sequences along with most-parsimonious VDJ recombination scenarios. In a later analysis, every TCR beta chain was defined by the combination of its CDR3 amino acid sequence and its V-gene family, and reads without a unique V-gene family were dropped. In a later analysis, a few hundred highly shared, low-generation-probability nucleotide sequences were removed to address suspected cross-contamination and a sequencing artifact. In a later analysis, a clonal expansion index for each public chain was calculated from normalized within-repertoire ranks of inferred template counts. A later analysis computed generation probabilities with a VDJ recombination model fitted to out-of-frame rearrangements, and checked the results against IGoR. A later analysis scored TCR-TCR, TCR-HLA and TCR-CMV co-occurrence with hypergeometric tests, applying a repertoire-size bias correction to TCR pairs. A later analysis estimated false discovery rates by permuting HLA or CMV assignments 20 times. In a later analysis, co-occurring TCRs were grouped with DBSCAN, and TCRdist sequence similarity was added when clustering was performed within HLA-allele-positive subsets. For co-occurrence clustering, repertoires with fewer than 30,000 or more than 120,000 public chains were excluded, along with 4 to 6 repertoires with anomalous nucleotide sharing. TCRdb took this table from immuneACCESS and kept in-frame rearrangements with V and J called. Such tables lack part of the clones; where checked against another copy, unresolved V genes explain under half of the gap, and the rest is unexplained. That table supplies the V and J calls and clone size; D and trimming were determined from the DNA. The sample table includes some 180,000 clones. The leading ten clones occupy 6.5% of the sample.

The germline V gene (reference sequence) supplies CDR1 MNHNY and CDR2 SVGAGI. The CDR3 runs 15 amino acids, cysteine and phenylalanine included. Only the CDR3 DNA stays, 45 bases, in frame from base 1. V drops 4 bases and J drops 7 bases, leaving 14 bases in between. Results and caveats for the whole study, not just this receptor: A further reported finding was that TCR beta sequences accurately predicted the HLA-A and HLA-B alleles for most subjects in the first cohort. A later genetic analysis reported fewer N-insertions in productive TCRs among donors in an Asian-associated ancestry cluster than the roughly 670-donor mean. In a later analysis, TCR association rates were found to vary across HLA loci, with the most associated TCRs seen for DRB1 alleles and the fewest for HLA-C alleles. It was suggested by the authors that the approach could potentially be generalized to other disease states and immunological phenotypes. CMV serostatus was the only immune exposure information available for the cohort. Correlated functional status among segregating V segments might be attributable to linkage disequilibrium, but an unknown experimental factor could not be ruled out. Broadly in line with IMGT annotations, most TCR beta V segments showed up in productive rearrangements about 90% or about 30% of the time in an earlier analysis of around 550 of the donors. The cohort was sequenced for TCR beta chains only, and without alpha or paired-chain data the features that could be detected were limited. A later analysis found that HLA-associated TCR beta chains were more clonally expanded and had lower generation probabilities than equally common non-associated chains. A later analysis associated 15,000 or so TCR beta sequences with specific HLA alleles at a false discovery rate of 0.05. An association between a missense DCLRE1C variant and V-gene and J-gene trimming of TCR beta chains was found in a later genetic analysis and replicated in an independent cohort. Most TCR sequences were observed very rarely across donors, whereas some public TCRs were present in many individuals. The presence/absence analyses assumed that sequencing depth was roughly uniform across donors, and that assumption may not be true. When HLA alleles, especially DR and DQ, strongly co-occurred, attributing TCR associations to individual alleles was difficult. According to a later analysis, most CMV-associated TCR beta chains appeared to be HLA-restricted, and the HLA associations seemed to be driven largely by CMV exposure. A later analysis reported that several top co-occurrence clusters appeared linked to parvovirus B19, influenza, CMV and Epstein-Barr virus. The earlier analysis of approximately 560 of the donors excluded about 16 rarely observed V segments, including chromosome 9 orphons, because counts were too low. Because some donors lacked HLA typing at each locus, the association tests relied only on the typed subset. The 87-base-pair reads could not distinguish some IMGT-functional V segments, including TRBV6-2 and TRBV6-3, so those segments were excluded. The sequencing pipeline was judged likely to have produced a cluster of highly shared sequence variants as a technical artifact. In vitro tests confirmed that three of the cytomegalovirus-associated TCR beta chains recognize cytomegalovirus antigens. Cytomegalovirus status was reported to be diagnosed by the classifier with high specificity and sensitivity in both the original and validation cohorts. A total of 164 TCR beta chains were listed by the study as associated with cytomegalovirus.

Note on this clone: The specificity of this receptor is unknown. In the same sample, other DNA sequences code for this CDR3.

The cohort comprised hundreds of healthy bone marrow donors. Cohort members were all nominally healthy when sampled, although unrecorded immune exposures were likely present. The donor tested CMV seronegative and was one of the 352 seronegative cohort members. Each donor provided a peripheral blood sample, and peripheral blood mononuclear cells were used for TCR beta sequencing. The Qiagen DNeasy Blood Extraction Kit was used to extract genomic DNA from the blood cell samples. The sequenced sample was PBMCs. The TCR comes from a man aged 25-45 years in good health and CMV-seronegative. The rearrangement combines TRBV6-6 with TRBJ1-6; the best D guess is TRBD1, with 6 bases matching. CDR3 protein: CASSWDTVYNSPLHF. The nucleotides read TGTGCCAGCAGTTGGGACACAGTCTACAATTCACCCCTCCACTTT.